The next 13 T cell receptor beta chains were all read from a single sample in a study of molecular identifiers for immune sequencing clone quantification. MiXCR, applied by TCRdb to the PCR reads, yields one record per CDR3 protein. The top ten clones hold around 0.86% of a sample with over 600,000 distinct CDR3 sequences, about 20% of them seen once. The sample comprised naive CD8+ T cells from blood, with Jurkat cell RNA spiked in. The subset was: FACS-sorted CD8+CD4-CCR7+CD45RA+ naive T cells. All receptors derive from a human donor in good health. Some libraries in this study had Jurkat cell RNA spiked in.

This clonotype was picked up many times. CDR3: CATQGGYTF. The CDR3 DNA is TGTGCCACCCAAGGGGGCTACACCTTC. The chain couples TRBV6-1 to TRBJ1-2; D is uncertain. The CDR3 sequence is 9 residues long. Trimming removed 10 bases at V and 8 bases at J, with 8 bases between. Germline CDR1 is MNHNS and CDR2 is SASEGT.

A word on this clonotype: Possible read error: a much larger clone is one base away. This chain connects TRBV4-3 to TRBJ2-3; possible D gene TRBD2, 7 bases. The CDR3 has 17 residues. Germline-derived CDR1 and CDR2 are LGHNA and YSLEER. The CDR3 is CASSQDRAGASTDTRYF. CDR3 nucleotide sequence: TGCGCCAGCAGCCAAGATCGGGCGGGGGCTAGCACAGATACGCGGTATTTT.

CDR3: CASSLRTRGSENEQFF. CDR3 nucleotides: TGTGCCAGCAGCTTGAGGACTCGCGGGAGTGAAAATGAGCAGTTCTTC. The genes are TRBV13 and TRBJ2-1; TRBD2 matches at 7 bases. The CDR3 sequence is 16 residues long. CDR1 and CDR2 (germline): PRHDT, FYEKMQ (reference sequence). J lost 7 bases, V lost 3 bases, and 12 bases had no gene match.

This clonotype was counted a few times. The chain links TRBV6-5 to TRBJ1-2; D gene unclear. CDR1 and CDR2 (germline): MNHEY, SVGAGI. V lost 0 bases and J 3 bases, leaving 5 bases between the germline ends. The CDR3 length is 13 residues. CDR3 sequence (DNA): TGTGCCAGCAGTTACTCGCGAGACTATGGCTACACCTTC. It codes for CASSYSRDYGYTF.

This clonotype was counted ten times or more. V gene TRBV20-1 combines with J gene TRBJ2-7; 8 nucleotides line up with TRBD2. CDR3 length: 15 residues. Per germline, CDR1 DFQATT and CDR2 SNEGSKA (reference sequence). J gave up 7 bases and V 1 base, and 12 bases lay outside the gene matches. CDR3 in amino acids: CSARATSVGGVEQYF. The CDR3 DNA is TGCAGTGCTAGAGCGACTAGCGTGGGGGGCGTGGAGCAGTACTTC.

The chain combines TRBV9 with TRBJ2-7; a weak D match, TRBD2 (6 bases). This CDR3 is 14 amino acids long. V shed 5 bases and J shed 7 bases, with 19 bases lying between them. Germline V gene sequence: CDR1 SGDLS, CDR2 YYNGEE. CDR3 bases: TGTGCCAGCAGTCCCCCCCCAAGGGGAGGTGAGCAGTACTTC. Translating it yields CASSPPPRGGEQYF.

This clonotype occurred many times. The gene calls are TRBV7-9 and TRBJ1-2, with D unclear. CDR1 SEHNR and CDR2 FQNEAQ come from the germline V gene (reference sequence). The CDR3 is made up of 14 amino acids. Trimming removed 2 bases from V and 6 bases from J, with 13 bases in between. CDR3 residues: CASSLSIRINGYTF. The DNA for the CDR3 is TGTGCCAGCAGCTTAAGTATAAGAATAAATGGCTACACCTTC.

Points on this clonotype: It may be a read error: a sequence one base away is much more abundant. The J gene is TRBJ2-3, the V gene TRBV19; weak D call: TRBD1 (5 bases). Germline V lookup: CDR1 LNHDA, CDR2 SQIVND (reference sequence). This CDR3 contains 14 residues. The chain's CDR3 is CASSIKGLEDTRYF. DNA for the CDR3: TGTGCCAGTAGTATTAAGGGGCTTGAAGATACGCGGTATTTT. The full variable domain, with the rest looked up from reference TRBV19 and TRBJ2-3, is DGGITQSPKYLFRKEGQNVTLSCEQNLNHDAMYWYRQDPGQGLRLIYYSQIVNDFQKGDIAEGYSVSREKKESFPLTVTSAQKNPTAFYLCASSIKGLEDTRYFGPGTRLTVL.

This clonotype came up many times. The V gene is TRBV30, the J gene TRBJ2-1; D gene ambiguous. The germline V gene encodes CDR1 GTSNPN and CDR2 SVGIG (reference sequence). V gave up 0 bases and J gave up 7 bases, with 10 bases separating them. The CDR3 sequence is 13 residues long. The CDR3 protein is CAWSVLAVNEQFF. In nucleotides, the CDR3 is TGTGCCTGGAGTGTACTGGCGGTGAATGAGCAGTTCTTC.

The chain is built from TRBV5-6 and TRBJ2-7; 9 bases match TRBD1. The junction had 5 bases not matched to a gene; V was cut back by 0 bases and J by 4 bases. In germline, CDR1 is SGHDT, CDR2 YYEEEE. The CDR3 is 15 amino acids. In DNA, the CDR3 is TGTGCCAGCAGCTTGGGAGGGACAGGGTTTTACGAGCAGTACTTC. Residues: CASSLGGTGFYEQYF.

There are a few counts of this clonotype. The chain recombines TRBV4-3 with TRBJ2-1, with 8 bases aligning to TRBD1. V was pared by 5 bases and J by 1 base, with 7 bases of the junction left unmatched. The length of the CDR3 is 16 residues. CDR1 LGHNA and CDR2 YSLEER come from the germline V gene. The CDR3 DNA reads TGCGCCAGCAGCAACCGACAGGGGACATCCTACAATGAGCAGTTCTTC. It codes for CASSNRQGTSYNEQFF.

This clonotype was recorded many times. This chain links TRBV4-1 with TRBJ1-3; perhaps TRBD1 as D (5 bases). The CDR3 sequence is 15 residues long. CDR1 and CDR2 from the germline V gene are MGHRA and YSYEKL. Trimming took off 0 bases at V and 2 bases at J, with 8 bases between the two ends. Here the CDR3 reads CASSQDMGPGNTIYF. In nucleotides, the CDR3 is TGCGCCAGCAGCCAAGATATGGGGCCTGGAAACACCATATATTTT.

This clonotype showed up many times. The J gene is TRBJ2-7, the V gene TRBV6-5, with 7 bases fitting TRBD1. CDR3 length: 16 residues. Germline CDR1 MNHEY, CDR2 SVGAGI. The J segment lost 4 bases and the V segment lost 2 bases, leaving 11 bases of the junction unmatched. CDR3 loop: CASSYTDRAGNYEQYF. CDR3 nucleotide sequence: TGTGCCAGCAGTTACACCGACAGGGCTGGTAATTACGAGCAGTACTTC.